One and the same sample provided the 3 T cell receptor beta chains below, sequenced in a study of CD8+ T cells in alopecia areata. Noted treatment: oral pan-JAK inhibitor, 5-10 mg twice daily. Following RNA extraction, reverse transcription yielded cDNA that acted as the sequencing template. Only in-frame clones appear in the TCRdb table, and some are missing; sequencing was by immunoSEQ multiplex PCR. This sample has under 130,000 clones, with 85% to 90% found just once. Sequenced here: CD8+ T cells sorted from blood, sampled between weeks 30 and 35, from a patient treated with tofacitinib. These receptors were collected from a human donor with alopecia areata.

The rearrangement uses TRBV5-1 and TRBJ1-1; D is uncertain. This CDR3 region has 13 residues. Trimming stripped 1 base from V and 4 bases from J, with 8 bases between. CDR1 is SGHRS, CDR2 YFSETQ, per germline. The CDR3 nucleotides read TGCGCCAGCAGCTTGAGCCGGGTCACTGAAGCTTTCTTT. Its protein is CASSLSRVTEAFF.

This sequence joins TRBV29-1 and TRBJ2-3; 7 positions match TRBD2. The J segment lost 3 bases and the V segment lost 5 bases, leaving 2 bases of the junction unmatched. There are 12 residues in the CDR3. Germline V gives CDR1 SQVTM, CDR2 ANQGSEA. The chain's CDR3 is CSVPAGTDTQYF. The CDR3 region has the DNA TGCAGCGTTCCAGCGGGAACAGATACGCAGTATTTT.

V usage is TRBV27 and J usage is TRBJ2-7; 11 nucleotides agree with TRBD1. This CDR3 is built from 13 residues. Germline CDR1 MNHEY, CDR2 SMNVEV (reference sequence). J was trimmed by 2 bases and V by 8 bases; bases with no gene match: 2. The CDR3 sequence is CASGTGGPYEQYF. The CDR3 DNA is TGTGCCAGCGGGACAGGGGGTCCCTACGAGCAGTACTTC.